This T cell receptor beta chain originates from a study of blood T cell repertoires in COVID-19. Whole-study context: COVID-19 samples from acute and convalescent phases originated in the United States, Italy and Spain. PBMCs, B-cell-depleted T cells, or T cells provided the cDNA or gDNA that made up the material.

In the original processing: Amplifying reference gene primers gave estimates of nucleated cell counts. TCRdb's copy holds only in-frame clones and misses some; the assay was immunoSEQ multiplex PCR. That table is the source of V, J and clone size, and D and trimming were worked out from the DNA. This sample has approximately 68,000 clones, with around 80% found just once. V was pared by 6 bases and J by 3 bases, with 11 bases between. This CDR3 is 14 amino acids long. Germline V lookup: CDR1 SNHLY, CDR2 FYNNEI. Material for sequencing was peripheral blood. This chain joins TRBV2 and TRBJ1-4; tentative D call: TRBD1 (5 bases). This receptor was obtained from a human donor in a cohort sampled during active COVID-19. CDR3 region: CASSREGANEKLFF. The CDR3 nucleotides are TGTGCCAGCAGCCGAGAAGGGGCTAATGAAAAACTGTTTTTT.